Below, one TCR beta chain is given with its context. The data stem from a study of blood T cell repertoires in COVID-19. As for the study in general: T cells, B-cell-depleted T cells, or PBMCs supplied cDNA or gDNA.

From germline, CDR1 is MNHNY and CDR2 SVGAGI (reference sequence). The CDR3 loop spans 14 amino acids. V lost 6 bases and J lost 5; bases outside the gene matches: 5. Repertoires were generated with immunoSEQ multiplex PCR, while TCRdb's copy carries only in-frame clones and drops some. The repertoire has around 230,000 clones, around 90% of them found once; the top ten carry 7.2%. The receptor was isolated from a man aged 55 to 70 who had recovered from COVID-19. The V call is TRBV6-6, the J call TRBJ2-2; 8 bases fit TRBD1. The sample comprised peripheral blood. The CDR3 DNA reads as TGTGCCAGCAGCCGTCAGGGGGCGACCGGGGAGCTGTTTTTT. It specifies CASSRQGATGELFF.